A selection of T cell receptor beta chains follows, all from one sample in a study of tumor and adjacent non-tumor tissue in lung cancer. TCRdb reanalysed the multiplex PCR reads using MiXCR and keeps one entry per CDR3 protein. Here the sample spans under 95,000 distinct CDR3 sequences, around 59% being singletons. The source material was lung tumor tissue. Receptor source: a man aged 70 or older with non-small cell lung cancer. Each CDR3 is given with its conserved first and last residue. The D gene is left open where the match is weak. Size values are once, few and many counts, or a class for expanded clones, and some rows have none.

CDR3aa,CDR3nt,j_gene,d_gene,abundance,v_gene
CASSLGGRWTEAFF,TGTGCCAGCAGTTTGGGGGGGCGTTGGACTGAAGCTTTCTTT,TRBJ1-1,NA,few,TRBV28
CARSYGLAGGPGEQYF,TGTGCCAGGAGCTACGGGCTAGCGGGAGGGCCTGGGGAGCAGTACTTC,TRBJ2-7,TRBD2,NA,TRBV5-6
CASSLGVGFTEAFF,TGTGCCAGCAGTTTGGGAGTGGGCTTCACTGAAGCCTTCTTT,TRBJ1-1,NA,NA,TRBV12-3/TRBV12-4
CASSLNRDEQFF,TGTGCCAGCAGTTTAAACAGGGATGAGCAGTTCTTC,TRBJ2-1,NA,many,TRBV12-3/TRBV12-4
CVSSLSSVGTVAFF,TGTGTCAGCAGCTTATCTAGCGTCGGCACTGTAGCTTTCTTT,TRBJ1-1,NA,once,TRBV11-2
CTRAFSREQYF,TGTACCAGGGCCTTCTCCCGGGAGCAGTACTTC,TRBJ2-7,NA,NA,TRBV28
CASSLGAGWGNEQFF,TGTGCCAGCAGCTTAGGGGCGGGGTGGGGCAATGAGCAGTTCTTC,TRBJ2-1,NA,many,TRBV7-3
CARSPNPYSNQPQHF,TGTGCCAGGAGTCCCAACCCTTATAGTAATCAGCCCCAGCATTTT,TRBJ1-5,NA,NA,TRBV11-2
CASTFGDGRSEALF,TGTGCCAGCACTTTCGGCGATGGGAGGAGTGAAGCTCTCTTT,TRBJ1-1,NA,NA,TRBV12-3/TRBV12-4
CASSEAGGRGRGTDTQYF,TGTGCCAGCAGTGAAGCGGGAGGGAGAGGACGTGGCACAGATACGCAGTATTTT,TRBJ2-3,TRBD2,many,TRBV6-1
CVSRSGSSYEQYF,TGTGTCAGCAGGAGCGGGAGCTCCTACGAGCAGTACTTC,TRBJ2-7,TRBD2,NA,TRBV6-1
CASSWGSGSMETQYF,TGTGCCAGCAGCTGGGGTAGCGGGAGTATGGAGACCCAGTACTTC,TRBJ2-5,TRBD2,NA,TRBV28
CSARPRGARFTEAFF,TGCAGTGCTAGACCGCGGGGGGCCCGTTTCACTGAAGCTTTCTTT,TRBJ1-1,NA,many,TRBV20-1
CASNPLGPRGDLFF,TGTGCCAGCAACCCACTGGGACCACGTGGGGATCTGTTTTTT,TRBJ2-2,NA,NA,TRBV11-2
CASSLSPTGISRETQYF,TGCGCCAGCAGCTTGAGTCCGACAGGTATCTCGAGAGAGACCCAGTACTTC,TRBJ2-5,NA,NA,TRBV5-1
CIAILTGYEQYF,TGCATTGCTATTCTAACGGGATACGAGCAGTACTTC,TRBJ2-7,NA,few,TRBV20-1
CASSSTGNRTDTQYF,TGTGCCAGTAGCTCCACAGGAAACCGTACAGATACACAGTATTTT,TRBJ2-3,NA,NA,TRBV11-2
CASSIRGNEQYF,TGTGCCAGCAGTATCAGGGGCAACGAGCAGTACTTC,TRBJ2-7,NA,many,TRBV28
CASSLGTTNTGELFF,TGTGCCAGCAGCCTCGGGACCACGAACACCGGGGAGCTGTTTTTT,TRBJ2-2,NA,many,TRBV6-5
CASSSPQEYEQYF,TGTGCCAGCAGCAGCCCACAGGAGTACGAGCAGTACTTC,TRBJ2-7,NA,NA,TRBV5-4
CSARPSGGGTGELFF,TGCAGTGCTAGACCTAGCGGGGGGGGTACCGGGGAGCTGTTTTTT,TRBJ2-2,TRBD2,many,TRBV20-1
CATGLAGDWEQFF,TGTGCCACAGGACTAGCGGGAGACTGGGAGCAGTTCTTC,TRBJ2-1,TRBD2,NA,TRBV2
CASSLTRGNEQFF,TGTGCCAGCAGCTTAACCAGGGGCAATGAGCAGTTCTTC,TRBJ2-1,NA,NA,TRBV7-3
CASSLGRGRTGVLSF,TGTGCCAGCAGCTTAGGCAGGGGGAGAACCGGGGTCCTGTCTTTT,TRBJ2-2,TRBD1,NA,TRBV11-2
CSVGKTYNDQFF,TGCAGCGTGGGGAAGACGTACAATGACCAGTTCTTC,TRBJ2-1,NA,NA,TRBV29-1
CASSGDRGPGTEAFF,TGTGCCAGCAGCGGGGACAGGGGGCCGGGCACTGAAGCTTTCTTT,TRBJ1-1,TRBD1,many,TRBV5-6
CSVESGTREYF,TGCAGCGTTGAATCCGGGACTAGAGAGTATTTT,TRBJ2-3,TRBD2,few,TRBV29-1
CAWTSSRGLAEYNKQFF,TGTGCCTGGACCTCCTCCCGGGGACTAGCGGAGTACAATAAGCAGTTCTTC,TRBJ2-1,TRBD2,NA,TRBV30
CASSSRGQGMQQETQYF,TGTGCCAGCAGTTCGCGCGGACAGGGAATGCAGCAAGAGACCCAGTACTTC,TRBJ2-5,TRBD1,NA,TRBV11-2
CASSSHFGAETLF,TGTGCCAGCAGCTCGCATTTTGGGGCTGAAACTCTCTTT,TRBJ1-1,NA,NA,TRBV11-2
CASSAAGTGSIGKLFF,TGTGCCAGCAGTGCCGCCGGGACAGGTTCCATCGGAAAACTGTTTTTT,TRBJ1-4,TRBD1,NA,TRBV6-1
CASSSKRTSTHTGELFF,TGTGCCAGCAGTTCTAAAAGGACTAGTACCCACACCGGGGAGCTGTTTTTT,TRBJ2-2,TRBD2,NA,TRBV12-3/TRBV12-4
CASSDPGTGIRDTEAFF,TGTGCCAGCAGCGACCCCGGGACAGGGATTCGGGACACTGAAGCTTTCTTT,TRBJ1-1,TRBD1,few,TRBV9
CSASIGLGEDEQYF,TGCAGTGCTAGTATAGGACTAGGTGAGGACGAGCAGTACTTC,TRBJ2-7,TRBD2,many,TRBV20-1
CASSTERTAYEQYF,TGTGCCAGCAGCACCGAGAGGACAGCCTACGAGCAGTACTTC,TRBJ2-7,NA,many,TRBV6-5
CSATQSQGALNGYTF,TGCAGTGCTACACAGTCCCAAGGGGCCCTCAATGGCTACACCTTC,TRBJ1-2,NA,NA,TRBV20-1
CASSLRTIPGPTDTQYF,TGTGCCAGCAGCTTAAGGACTATCCCTGGGCCCACAGATACGCAGTATTTT,TRBJ2-3,NA,medium-sized,TRBV11-2
CSAPWGKTDTQYF,TGCAGTGCTCCGTGGGGGAAGACAGATACGCAGTATTTT,TRBJ2-3,NA,few,TRBV20-1
CIVEWAGLASLSYNEQFF,TGCATCGTTGAATGGGCGGGACTAGCCTCACTCTCCTACAATGAGCAGTTCTTC,TRBJ2-1,TRBD2,NA,TRBV29-1
CAWSAGTGFYGYTF,TGTGCCTGGAGCGCCGGGACAGGGTTCTATGGCTACACCTTC,TRBJ1-2,TRBD1,few,TRBV30
CVSSPRDRVFEAHYF,TGTGTCAGCAGCCCCCGGGACAGGGTTTTTGAGGCCCATTACTTC,TRBJ2-5,TRBD1,once,TRBV11-1
CATILGLAGSYEQYF,TGTGCCACCATCTTAGGACTAGCGGGCTCCTACGAGCAGTACTTC,TRBJ2-7,TRBD2,NA,TRBV11-1
CSGIGSGEKETQYF,TGCAGCGGAATTGGGAGCGGGGAGAAAGAGACCCAGTACTTC,TRBJ2-5,TRBD2,NA,TRBV29-1
CASSAVRSSYEQYF,TGCGCCAGCAGCGCCGTGAGGTCCTCCTACGAGCAGTACTTC,TRBJ2-7,NA,NA,TRBV5-1
CASSVGVEETQYF,TGCGCCAGCAGCGTAGGGGTGGAAGAGACCCAGTACTTC,TRBJ2-5,NA,many,TRBV5-1
CASRPRFSGANVLTF,TGCGCCAGCAGGCCCAGATTTTCTGGGGCCAACGTCCTGACTTTT,TRBJ2-6,NA,NA,TRBV5-1
CASSLGGLLETQYF,TGTGCCAGCAGCTTGGGGGGACTATTAGAGACCCAGTACTTC,TRBJ2-5,TRBD2,many,TRBV5-4
CSARGPEGEILFF,TGCAGTGCTCGGGGACCCGAGGGGGAAATACTGTTTTTT,TRBJ1-4,NA,NA,TRBV20-1
CASSQDMTGVNYGYSF,TGCGCCAGTAGCCAAGATATGACAGGGGTTAACTATGGCTACAGCTTC,TRBJ1-2,TRBD1,NA,TRBV4-1
CAISESTRAVRANQETQYF,TGTGCCATCAGTGAGTCGACACGCGCGGTCAGGGCGAATCAAGAGACCCAGTACTTC,TRBJ2-5,NA,many,TRBV10-3
CASIEVDTQYF,TGTGCCAGCATCGAAGTGGATACGCAGTATTTT,TRBJ2-3,NA,many,TRBV6-6
CASSQTGYGNQPQHF,TGCGCCAGCAGCCAGACAGGGTATGGCAATCAACCCCAGCATTTT,TRBJ1-5,TRBD1,NA,TRBV5-1
CSVRRPSGILSEQLF,TGCAGTGTCCGAAGGCCTAGCGGGATCTTAAGTGAGCAGCTCTTC,TRBJ2-1,TRBD2,NA,TRBV20-1
CSAGEAIRYF,TGCAGCGCCGGTGAAGCGATCCGGTACTTC,TRBJ2-5,NA,NA,TRBV29-1
CTSSSRGQGERQETQYF,TGTACCAGCAGCTCGCGTGGACAGGGAGAGCGGCAAGAGACCCAGTACTTC,TRBJ2-5,TRBD1,NA,TRBV11-2
CSVVGGMGTDTQYF,TGCAGCGTTGTAGGGGGGATGGGCACAGATACGCAGTATTTT,TRBJ2-3,NA,many,TRBV29-1
CTSSLKYRPSGNTIYF,TGTACTAGCAGCTTAAAGTACAGACCCTCTGGAAACACCATATATTTT,TRBJ1-3,NA,NA,TRBV13
CASGLGGSTGELFF,TGTGCCAGTGGCTTAGGCGGGAGCACCGGGGAGCTGTTTTTT,TRBJ2-2,TRBD2,NA,TRBV11-2